Shown below are 22 T cell receptor beta chains from a single sample sequenced in a study of T cells in pancreatic ductal adenocarcinoma. The selected patients with pancreatic ductal adenocarcinoma had surgery but no neoadjuvant therapy. Sequencing used immunoSEQ multiplex PCR; TCRdb keeps in-frame clones, though not all of them. The repertoire holds some 5,000 clones, 79% seen once, with 6% to 8% in the top ten. What was sequenced was pancreatic tumor tissue. These receptors were obtained from a human donor with pancreatic ductal adenocarcinoma. The donor label of this sample is uncertain.

J is TRBJ2-5 and V is TRBV27; 11 bases are shared with TRBD2. Germline V gene lookup returns CDR1 MNHEY and CDR2 SMNVEV (reference sequence). The junction had 9 bases not matched to a gene; V was cut back by 5 bases and J by 7 bases. The CDR3 sequence is 15 residues long. CDR3 residues: CASSPDRGLAVTQYF. CDR3 bases: TGTGCCAGCAGTCCCGACCGGGGACTAGCGGTGACCCAGTACTTC.

V gene TRBV27 combines with J gene TRBJ2-1, with D possibly TRBD1 on 5 matching bases. This CDR3 comprises 18 residues. V lost 2 bases, J lost 0 bases, and 17 bases lay in between. The V gene's germline CDR1 is MNHEY and CDR2 SMNVEV (reference sequence). This CDR3 reads CASSLNSIGASSYNEQFF. The CDR3 region has the DNA TGTGCCAGCAGTTTAAACTCCATAGGGGCAAGCTCCTACAATGAGCAGTTCTTC.

The rearrangement links TRBV5-1 to TRBJ2-1; D is possibly TRBD1 (6 bases). The CDR3 has 15 amino acids. V was cut by 4 bases and J by 6 bases, with 17 bases left in between. CDR1 SGHRS and CDR2 YFSETQ come from the germline V gene. This chain's CDR3 is CASSPPRDTGNEQFF. In DNA form, the CDR3 reads TGCGCCAGCAGCCCTCCCCGGGACACAGGCAATGAGCAGTTCTTC.

This clone was recorded once. This chain uses TRBV27 with TRBJ1-3; 8 bases map to TRBD1. The CDR3 spans 17 residues. Germline V CDR1 and CDR2: MNHEY, SMNVEV (reference sequence). Unmatched junction bases numbered 16, after V lost 8 bases and J lost 4 bases. The CDR3 reads CASATLPFRDRGNTIYF. The CDR3 nucleotides are TGTGCCAGCGCGACTCTTCCTTTTCGGGACAGGGGAAACACCATATATTTT.

The chain carries TRBV7-3 and TRBJ1-1; D is possibly TRBD1 (5 bases). The germline V gene encodes CDR1 SGHTA and CDR2 FQGTGA. The CDR3 spans 16 residues. Between the trimmed V and J ends, which lost 4 bases and 0 bases, there was a span of 15 bases. CDR3: CASSSGQGTLNTEAFF. DNA for the CDR3: TGTGCCAGCAGCTCCGGTCAGGGAACTTTGAACACTGAAGCTTTCTTT.

This chain links TRBV19 with TRBJ1-5; no clear D gene. V was cut by 3 bases and J by 3 bases, with 9 bases left in between. Germline V CDR1 and CDR2: LNHDA, SQIVND (reference sequence). This CDR3 is 14 amino acids long. The CDR3 sequence: CASSIGRINQPQHF. Written as DNA, the CDR3 is TGTGCCAGTAGTATCGGAAGGATCAATCAGCCCCAGCATTTT.

The chain joins TRBV18 to TRBJ2-3, with 12 bases fitting TRBD1. Germline trimming cut 7 bases from V and 2 bases from J; bases unmatched to any gene: 7. The CDR3 contains 16 residues. Per the germline V gene, CDR1 is KGHSH and CDR2 is LQKENI. This CDR3 reads CASLKGTGGFTDTQYF. The CDR3 nucleotides are TGTGCCAGCTTAAAAGGGACAGGGGGCTTCACAGATACGCAGTATTTT.

The rearrangement links TRBV7-2 to TRBJ1-2, with D possibly TRBD1 on 6 matching bases. The V and J ends lost 0 bases and 0 bases respectively, with 11 bases between them. CDR1 is SGHTA and CDR2 is FQGNSA in the germline V gene. This CDR3 spans 16 amino acids. This chain's CDR3 is CASSLAAGASNYGYTF. In DNA, the CDR3 is TGTGCCAGCAGCTTAGCGGCAGGGGCCTCTAACTATGGCTACACCTTC. Together with reference TRBV7-2 and TRBJ1-2, the CDR3 gives the full variable domain: GAGVSQSPSNKVTEKGKDVELRCDPISGHTALYWYRQSLGQGLEFLIYFQGNSAPDKSGLPSDRFSAERTGGSVSTLTIQRTQQEDSAVYLCASSLAAGASNYGYTFGSGTRLTVV.

The rearrangement uses TRBV19 and TRBJ1-4; no firm D call. The CDR3 length is 14 residues. Trimming shortened V by 0 bases and J by 10 bases, and 12 bases separated the two germline ends. Germline loops: CDR1 LNHDA, CDR2 SQIVND (reference sequence). The CDR3 DNA reads as TGTGCCAGTAGTATAGATCCAACAGCCCGAAAACTGTTTTTT. This encodes CASSIDPTARKLFF.

The chain employs TRBV7-9 and TRBJ2-7; 9 nucleotides agree with TRBD1. This CDR3 comprises 14 residues. Germline V gene data show CDR1 as SEHNR and CDR2 as FQNEAQ (reference sequence). J lost 4 bases, V lost 5 bases, and 6 bases had no gene match. The CDR3 DNA follows: TGTGCCAGCAGCGCGGGGACAGGGTTGTACGAGCAGTACTTC. Protein sequence: CASSAGTGLYEQYF.

This clone was seen a handful of times. V is TRBV27 and J is TRBJ2-1; no definite D call. The CDR3 runs to 12 residues. The V and J ends lost 2 bases and 8 bases respectively, with 7 bases between them. Germline-derived CDR1 and CDR2 are MNHEY and SMNVEV (reference sequence). The CDR3 region has the DNA TGTGCCAGCAGTTTAAACCGGGATGAGCAGTTCTTC. Amino acids: CASSLNRDEQFF.

The rearrangement uses TRBV19 and TRBJ1-5; TRBD1 matches at 7 bases. The CDR3 spans 15 residues. The ends lost 1 base at V and 7 bases at J; junction bases unmatched: 7. Germline assignment: CDR1 LNHDA and CDR2 SQIVND (reference sequence). CDR3 in amino acids: CASSIVTGEGQPQHF. CDR3 DNA sequence: TGTGCCAGTAGTATAGTTACAGGGGAGGGGCAGCCCCAGCATTTT.

The chain carries TRBV25-1 and TRBJ1-6, with D possibly being TRBD1 (5 bases). The length of the CDR3 is 16 residues. V gave up 5 bases and J gave up 0 bases, with 11 bases separating them. The V gene's germline CDR1 is MGHDK and CDR2 SYGVNS. CDR3 sequence reads: CASSPHRSSYNSPLHF. CDR3 nucleotide sequence: TGTGCCAGCAGTCCCCACAGGAGCTCCTATAATTCACCCCTCCACTTT.

This clone was detected a few times. As DNA, the CDR3 is TGTGCCAGCAGCTACGCCGGGACTAGCGGGGGGTCCTCCTACGAGCAGTACTTC. It translates to CASSYAGTSGGSSYEQYF. The chain has TRBV7-8 and TRBJ2-7; 15 nucleotides align to TRBD2. The CDR3 consists of 18 residues. V gave up 4 bases and J gave up 0 bases; unmatched junction bases: 7. The germline V gene has CDR1 SGHVS and CDR2 FQNEAQ.

V usage is TRBV7-7 and J usage is TRBJ2-5; D is perhaps TRBD2 (6 bases). CDR1 is SSHAT and CDR2 is FNYEAQ in the germline V gene (reference sequence). The V end was cut by 1 base, the J end by 0 bases, with 9 bases between. The CDR3 contains 15 residues. CDR3 DNA: TGTGCCAGCAGCTTAGACGGGGGTTACCAAGAGACCCAGTACTTC. Protein sequence: CASSLDGGYQETQYF.

This clone was observed a single time. The chain combines TRBV30 with TRBJ1-2, with D tentatively TRBD1 (6 bases). Trimming took off 3 bases at V and 5 bases at J, with 10 bases between the two ends. The CDR3 sequence is 12 residues long. Germline CDR1 and CDR2: GTSNPN and SVGIG (reference sequence). In nucleotides, the CDR3 is TGTGCCTGGAGCCCAAGGGGGTATGGCTACACCTTC. Amino acids: CAWSPRGYGYTF. The whole variable domain, filled in from reference TRBV30 and TRBJ1-2, reads SQTIHQWPATLVQPVGSPLSLECTVEGTSNPNLYWYRQAAGRGLQLLFYSVGIGQISSEVPQNLSASRPQDRQFILSSKKLLLSDSGFYLCAWSPRGYGYTFGSGTRLTVV.

On this clone: The same CDR3 is also encoded by other DNA sequences in this sample. The chain couples TRBV7-8 to TRBJ2-3, with D perhaps TRBD2 (5 bases). The V gene lost 4 bases and the J gene lost 0 bases, with 8 bases spanning the gap. Germline V lookup: CDR1 SGHVS, CDR2 FQNEAQ. The CDR3 has 14 residues. CDR3 loop: CASSSTTSTDTQYF. As DNA, the CDR3 is TGTGCCAGCAGCTCGACTACTAGCACAGATACGCAGTATTTT. Full variable domain (outside the CDR3, taken from reference TRBV7-8 and TRBJ2-3): GAGVSQSPRYKVAKRGQDVALRCDPISGHVSLFWYQQALGQGPEFLTYFQNEAQLDKSGLPSDRFFAERPEGSVSTLKIQRTQQEDSAVYLCASSSTTSTDTQYFGPGTRLTVL.

CDR3 protein: CASRPMGLPGQGIHEQYF. The CDR3 DNA reads as TGTGCCAGCAGACCGATGGGACTTCCGGGACAGGGGATCCACGAGCAGTACTTC. This chain connects TRBV28 to TRBJ2-7, with 10 bases that match TRBD1. This CDR3 region has 18 residues. Germline CDR1 MDHEN, CDR2 SYDVKM. Trimming removed 6 bases from V and 5 bases from J; junction bases left unmatched: 19.

V gene TRBV2 combines with J gene TRBJ1-5; D is perhaps TRBD1 (5 bases). Germline-derived CDR1 and CDR2 are SNHLY and FYNNEI. Between the trimmed V and J ends, which lost 4 bases and 2 bases, there was a span of 15 bases. The CDR3 spans 16 residues. CDR3 loop: CASSASRGMGNQPQHF. The CDR3 DNA reads TGTGCCAGCAGTGCCTCGAGGGGCATGGGCAATCAGCCCCAGCATTTT.

This clone was seen a handful of times. The rearrangement links TRBV7-2 to TRBJ1-2; a weak D match, TRBD1 (6 bases). V was cut by 4 bases and J by 0 bases, with 24 bases left in between. The CDR3 length is 19 residues. The V gene's germline CDR1 is SGHTA and CDR2 FQGNSA. CDR3 DNA sequence: TGTGCCAGCAGCTGGAAGGGGGGGGGCGCCTATAAAGCTAACTATGGCTACACCTTC. Amino acid sequence: CASSWKGGGAYKANYGYTF.

The chain recombines TRBV7-9 with TRBJ2-2; D not certain. The CDR3 extends over 17 amino acids. V lost 2 bases to trimming and J lost 1 base, with 14 bases between them. Germline V gives CDR1 SEHNR, CDR2 FQNEAQ (reference sequence). The chain's CDR3 is CASSLRGGAGNTGELFF. The CDR3 coding sequence is TGTGCCAGCAGCTTAAGAGGTGGCGCAGGGAACACCGGGGAGCTGTTTTTT.

This clone is classed as medium-sized (0.01 to 0.1%). The CDR3 loop reads CASSQVLGQDRNQPQHF. The DNA for the CDR3 is TGCGCCAGCAGCCAAGTCTTGGGACAGGACAGAAATCAGCCCCAGCATTTT. The chain is built from TRBV4-3 and TRBJ1-5, with 8 bases identical to TRBD1. Germline CDR1 and CDR2: LGHNA and YSLEER. CDR3 size: 17 residues. J was trimmed by 4 bases and V by 1 base; bases with no gene match: 9.